This T cell receptor (beta chain) is from a study of blood T cell repertoires in COVID-19. Libraries were prepared by immunoSEQ multiplex PCR; TCRdb keeps only in-frame clonotypes and omits some of them. This sample has 300,000 to 450,000 clones, with 85% found just once. The V end lost 7 bases, the J end lost 4 bases, and 13 bases lay between the germline ends. The CDR3 covers 13 residues. The sequenced sample was peripheral blood. The rearrangement links TRBV12-3 or TRBV12-4 to TRBJ1-2; no definite D call. The receptor's source is a woman younger than 35 with acute or convalescent COVID-19. This chain's CDR3 is CASTPGVGYGYTF. The CDR3 coding sequence is TGTGCCAGCACCCCCGGGGTGGGCTATGGCTACACCTTC.